These 25 T cell receptor beta chains came from one sample sequenced in a study of molecular identifiers for immune sequencing clone quantification. TCRdb re-called the PCR reads through MiXCR, storing one row per CDR3 protein. The repertoire holds about 640,000 distinct CDR3 sequences, with just under 20% as singletons. The sequenced sample was naive CD8+ T cells from blood, with Jurkat cell RNA spiked in. This sample's subset: FACS-sorted CD8+CD4-CCR7+CD45RA+ naive T cells. These receptors all stem from a human donor in good health. Some libraries in this study had Jurkat cell RNA spiked in.

In this sample, this clonotype turned up many times. The chain combines TRBV4-1 with TRBJ1-2; D unclear. The CDR3 totals 13 residues. Trimming removed 0 bases from V and 3 bases from J, with 5 bases in between. CDR1 and CDR2 (germline): MGHRA, YSYEKL. The CDR3 region has the DNA TGCGCCAGCAGCCAAGATCGGTACTATGGCTACACCTTC. This translates into CASSQDRYYGYTF.

This clonotype came up a few times. The chain employs TRBV3-1 and TRBJ1-2; D is perhaps TRBD1 (6 bases). The CDR3 is 15 residues long. The germline gives CDR1 LGHDT, CDR2 YNNKEL (reference sequence). The V and J ends lost 1 base and 4 bases respectively, with 13 bases between them. The DNA for the CDR3 is TGTGCCAGCAGCCAAGCGTCAAGGGGGGCCTATGGCTACACCTTC. Translated, it gives CASSQASRGAYGYTF. Looking up the rest from reference TRBV3-1 and TRBJ1-2 gives the full variable domain: DTAVSQTPKYLVTQMGNDKSIKCEQNLGHDTMYWYKQDSKKFLKIMFSYNNKELIINETVPNRFSPKSPDKAHLNLHINSLELGDSAVYFCASSQASRGAYGYTFGSGTRLTVV.

For this clonotype: This sequence may be a read error, since a much larger clone differs from it by one base. The V and J genes are TRBV12-3 or TRBV12-4 and TRBJ2-1; either TRBD1 or TRBD2 may fit D (5 bases each). The CDR3 is made up of 19 amino acids. The CDR3, as DNA: TGTGCCAGCAGTTGGGACCTTCAGTACTATGAGAACCCCTACAATGAGCAGTCCTTC. This gives the protein CASSWDLQYYENPYNEQSF.

This chain links TRBV19 with TRBJ2-4, with TRBD1 matching 7 bases. Trimming at V came to 5 bases and at J to 2 bases, leaving 6 bases not matched to a gene. This CDR3 contains 15 residues. Germline CDR1 reads LNHDA; CDR2 reads SQIVND (reference sequence). CDR3 sequence reads: CASSWGQSPKNIQYF. CDR3 bases: TGTGCCAGTAGTTGGGGACAGAGCCCCAAAAACATTCAGTACTTC.

This clonotype was picked up many times. CDR3 coding DNA: TGCGCCAGCAGTGACCCCCCGGCGGGATGGGCCAATGAAAAACTGTTTTTT. It yields the protein CASSDPPAGWANEKLFF. This chain uses TRBV10-2 with TRBJ1-4; D unresolved. Per germline, CDR1 WSHSY and CDR2 SAAADI. The CDR3 contains 17 residues. Trimming removed 3 bases at V and 5 bases at J, with 19 bases between.

About this clonotype itself: A much larger clonotype is one base distant, so this may be a read error. The chain has TRBV15 and TRBJ2-1; 8 nucleotides align to TRBD2. CDR3 size: 13 residues. Per the germline V gene, CDR1 is LNHNV and CDR2 is YYDKDF (reference sequence). V trimming: 9 bases; J trimming: 9 bases; junction bases outside the gene matches: 10. This CDR3 reads CATSYSGKGEQFF. CDR3 sequence (DNA): TGTGCCACTTCCTATAGCGGGAAGGGTGAGCAGTTCTTC.

This clonotype was seen repeatedly, ten times or more. The chain links TRBV12-3 or TRBV12-4 to TRBJ1-5; D is unresolved. V was shortened by 3 bases and J by 3 bases, with 9 bases between the two germline ends. The CDR3 sequence is 14 residues long. The CDR3 region has the DNA TGTGCCAGCAGTTTTGGAGCGGTCAATCAGCCCCAGCATTTT. Its translation is CASSFGAVNQPQHF.

There are many counts of this clonotype. CDR3 sequence (DNA): TGTGCCAGCAGCTTGGGACAGGGTAGCTATGGCTACACCTTC. This gives the protein CASSLGQGSYGYTF. This sequence joins TRBV5-4 and TRBJ1-2; TRBD1 agrees at 7 bases. V shed 0 bases and J 4 bases; nucleotides not matched to a gene: 3. Germline V CDR1 and CDR2: SGHNT, YYREEE (reference sequence). There are 14 residues in the CDR3.

This clonotype has only a few counts. CDR3 DNA: TGTGCCAGCAGCACCACAGGGGCCGGGGATAAAAAACTGTTTTTT. This gives the protein CASSTTGAGDKKLFF. The chain employs TRBV9 and TRBJ1-4, with TRBD1 matching over 7 bases. The germline V gene encodes CDR1 SGDLS and CDR2 YYNGEE. V shed 4 bases, J shed 9 bases, and the junction held 12 bases outside the gene matches. The length of the CDR3 is 15 residues.

This clonotype was seen many times. J is TRBJ2-7 and V is TRBV7-3, with 10 bases identical to TRBD1. V was pared by 5 bases and J by 3 bases, with 10 bases of the junction left unmatched. This CDR3 is 16 amino acids long. Germline values: CDR1 SGHTA, CDR2 FQGTGA. CDR3 residues: CASSPGMGQGIYEQYF. CDR3 in DNA: TGTGCCAGCAGCCCCGGGATGGGACAGGGGATCTACGAGCAGTACTTC.

This clonotype has ten or more counts. This chain uses TRBV6-5 with TRBJ1-4, with D possibly matching TRBD1 (5 bases). This CDR3 is 15 amino acids long. Germline CDR1 is MNHEY and CDR2 is SVGAGI. V shed 3 bases and J shed 5 bases, with 13 bases lying between them. CDR3 amino acids: CASSYEGAPNEKLFF. Here the CDR3 DNA reads TGTGCCAGCAGTTATGAAGGGGCCCCGAATGAAAAACTGTTTTTT.

With regard to this clonotype: Given a much more abundant clone one base away, this may be a read error. The CDR3 ends on some other residue instead of the conserved phenylalanine or tryptophan, so this is likely a read error. This chain links TRBV11-2 with TRBJ2-1; 10 nucleotides align to TRBD2. Per the germline V gene, CDR1 is SGHAT and CDR2 is FQNNGV. Trimming took 1 base from V and 3 from J; bases not matched to a gene: 12. The CDR3 loop spans 19 amino acids. The CDR3 DNA reads TGTGCCAGCAGCTTAGTTGCCTTCAGCGGGGGGGCCCTCTACAATGAGCAGTTCCTC. Translation gives CASSLVAFSGGALYNEQFL.

This clonotype was recorded a few times. This may stem from a read error, because a much larger clone lies one nucleotide away. The chain employs TRBV6-5 and TRBJ2-7; 12 nucleotides line up with TRBD2. The CDR3 contains 15 residues. Germline V lookup: CDR1 MNHEY, CDR2 SVGAGI. The CDR3 region has the DNA TGTGCCAGCAGTTTGCTAGCGGGAGGGCCCTACGGGCAGTACTTC. It specifies CASSLLAGGPYGQYF.

The chain joins TRBV20-1 to TRBJ2-7, with 8 bases that match TRBD2. Germline values: CDR1 DFQATT, CDR2 SNEGSKA (reference sequence). Unmatched junction bases numbered 16, after V lost 3 bases and J lost 3 bases. This CDR3 is built from 17 residues. DNA of the CDR3: TGCAGTGCTAGCCCTCCCGGACTAGCCGGAGATAACTACGAGCAGTACTTC. Its translation: CSASPPGLAGDNYEQYF.

This clonotype has at least ten counts. This chain joins TRBV5-1 and TRBJ2-5; 9 nucleotides agree with TRBD2. The CDR3 consists of 15 residues. The V gene end was trimmed by 9 bases and the J gene end by 1 base; junction bases not matched to a gene: 10. In germline, CDR1 is SGHRS, CDR2 YFSETQ. The CDR3 DNA reads TGCGCCACCACCCTTCTAGCGGGGAGCCAAGAGACCCAGTACTTC. It is translated as CATTLLAGSQETQYF.

This clonotype has ten or more counts. The genes are TRBV4-1 and TRBJ1-5; D call uncertain. The CDR3 extends over 14 amino acids. The germline V gene encodes CDR1 MGHRA and CDR2 YSYEKL. Trimming cost V 4 bases and J 0 bases, with 7 bases left between them. As DNA, the CDR3 is TGCGCCAGCAGCCCGGTCAGTAGCAATCAGCCCCAGCATTTT. Protein: CASSPVSSNQPQHF.

The chain couples TRBV10-2 to TRBJ1-4; D unresolved. V was trimmed by 6 bases and J by 0 bases, leaving 8 bases between them. The CDR3 covers 14 residues. Per the germline V gene, CDR1 is WSHSY and CDR2 is SAAADI. The CDR3 here is CASRSDATNEKLFF. The CDR3 nucleotides are TGCGCCAGCAGGTCGGATGCAACTAATGAAAAACTGTTTTTT.

This clonotype was counted ten times or more. The V and J genes are TRBV28 and TRBJ2-3; 7 nucleotides match TRBD1. V gave up 5 bases and J gave up 4 bases; unmatched junction bases: 9. The germline gives CDR1 MDHEN, CDR2 SYDVKM. The CDR3 covers 15 residues. The DNA of the CDR3 is TGTGCCAGCAGTCAAGGACAGGCGAAAGCAGATACGCAGTATTTT. It specifies CASSQGQAKADTQYF.

This clonotype was counted many times. The CDR3 DNA reads TGCAGCGTGATACTAGCCACCAAAAACATTCAGTACTTC. Translating gives CSVILATKNIQYF. The rearrangement links TRBV29-1 to TRBJ2-4; a weak D match, TRBD2 (6 bases). The CDR3 runs to 13 residues. Germline lookup yields CDR1 SQVTM and CDR2 ANQGSEA. V was shortened by 6 bases and J by 2 bases, with 11 bases between the two germline ends.

The CDR3 spells CASSGSTSRGEKLFF. DNA of the CDR3: TGCGCCAGCAGTGGCTCAACCTCGCGAGGTGAAAAACTGTTTTTT. V usage is TRBV10-2 and J usage is TRBJ1-4, with no clear D. V was clipped by 4 bases and J by 7 bases, with 16 bases between them. CDR1 WSHSY and CDR2 SAAADI come from the germline V gene. The CDR3 has 15 amino acids.

Comments on this clonotype: Possible read error: a much larger clone is one base away. The chain combines TRBV20-1 with TRBJ2-7; possible D gene TRBD1, 6 bases. The V gene's germline CDR1 is DFQATT and CDR2 SNEGSKA (reference sequence). This CDR3 spans 15 amino acids. V lost 0 bases to trimming and J lost 2 bases, with 14 bases between them. CDR3 residues: CSARDPRDNPYEQYF. Here the CDR3 DNA reads TGCAGTGCTAGAGATCCCCGGGACAACCCCTACGAGCAGTACTTC.

The chain joins TRBV9 to TRBJ2-7, with 7 bases lining up with TRBD1. Germline CDR1 reads SGDLS; CDR2 reads YYNGEE. V lost 0 bases to trimming and J lost 0 bases; unmatched junction nucleotides: 3. The CDR3 has 15 amino acids. The CDR3: CASSVDGDSSYEQYF. For the CDR3, the DNA is TGTGCCAGCAGCGTAGATGGGGACAGCTCCTACGAGCAGTACTTC.

This clonotype has more than one count but fewer than ten. V and J are TRBV18 and TRBJ2-2; D tentatively reads TRBD1 or TRBD2 (5 bases each). Germline CDR1 and CDR2: KGHSH and LQKENI. Trimming left V 1 base short and J 3 bases short, with 6 bases between. CDR3 length: 14 amino acids. CDR3 amino acids: CASSPRGDTGELFF. The DNA for the CDR3 is TGTGCCAGCTCACCACGAGGGGACACCGGGGAGCTGTTTTTT.

On this clonotype itself: A much larger clonotype is one base distant, so this may be a read error. The CDR3 DNA reads TGTGCCAGCAGGGAGGTACCGGGGTTTGTGAACACTGAAGCTTTCTTT. It specifies CASREVPGFVNTEAFF. The chain joins TRBV27 to TRBJ1-1; D remains unclear. V gave up 6 bases and J gave up 0 bases, with 17 bases separating them. Germline-derived CDR1 and CDR2 are MNHEY and SMNVEV (reference sequence). The CDR3 contains 16 residues.

The chain combines TRBV19 with TRBJ2-1, with TRBD2 identical over 15 bases. V was clipped by 3 bases and J by 5 bases; unmatched bases: 5. The length of the CDR3 is 17 residues. Per the germline V gene, CDR1 is LNHDA and CDR2 is SQIVND (reference sequence). The CDR3 DNA follows: TGTGCCAGTAGTATGGGGACTAGCGGGAGGCCGCACAATGAGCAGTTCTTC. Translated, it gives CASSMGTSGRPHNEQFF.